This T cell receptor beta chain was sequenced for a study of vaccination effects on CD4 cells after COVID-19. After expansion with viral peptide pools in the ViraFEST assay, antigen-specific CD4+ T cells were sequenced. Following culture for ten to eleven days, CD4+ T cells were isolated. Convalescent patients had PCR-confirmed SARS-CoV-2 infection between March and December 2020. V was pared by 4 bases and J by 0 bases, with 16 bases between. The CDR3 length is 17 residues. The V gene's germline CDR1 is MNHNS and CDR2 SASEGT. In regard to this clone: The antigen is undetermined.

TCRdb keeps only in-frame clones here, not all; method: immunoSEQ multiplex PCR. The table includes 70,000 or so clones, more than 65% detected once. V is TRBV6-1 and J is TRBJ1-3; D unclear. The receptor comes from a human donor who had a prior SARS-CoV-2 infection. The specimen was CD4+ T cells from PBMCs cultured with HIV peptides, collected before COVID-19 vaccination. The subset here: HIV-1 Nef peptide pool negative control/reference culture. This CDR3 is CASSVLFREISGNTIYF. The CDR3 DNA sequence: TGTGCCAGCAGTGTTCTCTTTCGGGAAATCTCTGGAAACACCATATATTTT.